This TCR beta chain stems from a study of CD8+ T cells in alopecia areata. Study conclusions and caveats: For lesional scalp, especially alopecia totalis/universalis, clonality was higher than in normal scalp.

This clone was detected ten times or more. The antigen is undetermined. Mouse gene names apply. The read gets to within 4 residues of the CDR3 end, and the germline J gene fills in the rest. This CDR3 is 15 amino acids long. The junction had 8 bases not matched to a gene; V was cut back by 5 bases and J by 3 bases. Looked up from germline, CDR1 is NNHDY and CDR2 is SYVADS. Extraction of RNA preceded its reverse transcription into cDNA, which served as the sequencing template. Sequencing was performed with immunoSEQ multiplex PCR; in TCRdb, only in-frame clones are kept and a portion is missing. The table lists over 100,000 clones, with no singletons.

The specimen sequenced was lesional skin. The chain combines TRBV13-3 with TRBJ1-1; 9 bases match TRBD1. The clonotype comes from a C3H/HeJ mouse with alopecia areata. The MHC haplotype of the strain is H2-k. The CDR3 sequence is CASSDLDRGDTEVFF. The CDR3 DNA, read in part, is TGTGCCAGCAGCGATCTGGACAGGGGTGACACA.